This T cell receptor (beta chain) was profiled in a study of regulatory T cells in long-lasting Graves disease. The CDR3 totals 17 residues. Germline values: CDR1 MDHEN, CDR2 SYDVKM. V was pared by 5 bases and J by 0 bases, with 17 bases between. This clonotype was recorded at least ten times. Arm-PCR of CDR3 regions and iRepertoire HTBI primers were used to build TCR beta libraries. TCRdb called the multiplex PCR reads again in MiXCR, with one record for every CDR3 protein. The data hold nearly 350,000 distinct CDR3 sequences, with around a fifth observed a single time. Time point denoted: persistent/refractory GD, antithyroid drugs over 5 years with positive TRAb. From PBMCs, RNA was extracted and then used to make the TCR library.

The sequence came from a female donor with Graves disease. The sample in question was peripheral blood mononuclear cells (PBMCs), obtained when the disease was refractory, from a patient treated with antithyroid drugs. J is TRBJ1-5 and V is TRBV28; D remains unclear. The CDR3 region is CASSLPLPSFSNQPQHF. The CDR3 DNA reads TGTGCCAGCAGTCTCCCCCTACCCTCTTTTAGCAATCAGCCCCAGCATTTT.